This T cell receptor beta chain was sequenced for a study of CD8 T cells in ankylosing spondylitis. Study-level points and caveats: Peripheral blood held disease-linked clones only at relatively low frequency, and these were CD8+. Disease-linked clones were reportedly significantly enriched in matched ankylosing spondylitis synovial fluid. Earlier literature documents some of the motif variants in reactive arthritis synovial fluid and blood.

The CDR3 sequence is 12 residues long. V trimming: 8 bases; J trimming: 9 bases; junction bases outside the gene matches: 5. From germline, CDR1 is SEHNR and CDR2 FQNEAQ (reference sequence). Turning to this clonotype: Its antigen is unknown.

Making the TCR beta libraries involved quantitative 5'-RACE with molecular barcodes. TCRdb called the 5' RACE reads again in MiXCR, with one record for every CDR3 protein. Of under 300,000 distinct CDR3 sequences listed, about 10% were seen once; the top ten hold 2.6%. The receptor comes from a male donor with ankylosing spondylitis or in good health (not recorded which). Sequences were obtained from blood, either unsorted or a sorted T cell fraction (not recorded which). The chain uses TRBV7-9 and TRBJ1-5, with 9 bases lining up with TRBD1. CDR3 protein: CASGQGLGPQHF. As DNA, the CDR3 is TGTGCCAGCGGACAGGGGTTAGGGCCCCAGCATTTT.